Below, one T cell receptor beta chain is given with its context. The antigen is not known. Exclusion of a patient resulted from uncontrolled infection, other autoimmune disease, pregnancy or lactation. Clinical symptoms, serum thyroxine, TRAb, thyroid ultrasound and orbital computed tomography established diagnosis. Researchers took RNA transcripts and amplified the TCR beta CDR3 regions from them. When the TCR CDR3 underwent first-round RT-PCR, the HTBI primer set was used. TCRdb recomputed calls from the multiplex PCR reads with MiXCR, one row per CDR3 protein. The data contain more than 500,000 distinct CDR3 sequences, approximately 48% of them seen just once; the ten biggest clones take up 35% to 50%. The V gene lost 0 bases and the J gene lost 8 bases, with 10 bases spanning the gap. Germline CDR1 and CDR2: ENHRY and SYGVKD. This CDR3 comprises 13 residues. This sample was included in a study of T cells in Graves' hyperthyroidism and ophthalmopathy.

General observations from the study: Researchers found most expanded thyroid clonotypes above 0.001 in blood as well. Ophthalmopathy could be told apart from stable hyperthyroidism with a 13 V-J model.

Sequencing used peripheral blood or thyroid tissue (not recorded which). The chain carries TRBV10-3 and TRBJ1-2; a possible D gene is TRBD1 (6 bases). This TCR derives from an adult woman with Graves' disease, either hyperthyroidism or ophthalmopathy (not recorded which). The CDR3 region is CAISESNRVGYTF. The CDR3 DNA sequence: TGTGCCATCAGTGAGTCGAACAGGGTCGGCTACACCTTC.